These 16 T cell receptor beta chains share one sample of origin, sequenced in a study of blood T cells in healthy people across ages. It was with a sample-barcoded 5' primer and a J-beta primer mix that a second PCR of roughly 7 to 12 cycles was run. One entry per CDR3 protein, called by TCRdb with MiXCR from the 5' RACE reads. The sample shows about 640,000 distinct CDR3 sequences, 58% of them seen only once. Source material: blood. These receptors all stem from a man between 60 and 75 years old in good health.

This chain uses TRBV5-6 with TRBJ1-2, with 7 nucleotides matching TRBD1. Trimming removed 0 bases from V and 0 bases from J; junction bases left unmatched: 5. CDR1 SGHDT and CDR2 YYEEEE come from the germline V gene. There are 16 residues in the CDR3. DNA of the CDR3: TGTGCCAGCAGCTTGGCGAGGGGACAGACTAACTATGGCTACACCTTC. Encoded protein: CASSLARGQTNYGYTF.

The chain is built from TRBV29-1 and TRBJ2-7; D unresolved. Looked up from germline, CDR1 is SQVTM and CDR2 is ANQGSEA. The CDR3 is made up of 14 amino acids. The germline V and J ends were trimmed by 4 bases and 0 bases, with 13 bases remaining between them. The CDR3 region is CSVVVLGSSYEQYF. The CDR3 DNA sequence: TGCAGCGTTGTGGTCCTAGGAAGCTCCTACGAGCAGTACTTC.

In DNA, the CDR3 is TGTGCCAGCTCCTTTGGACACTACAATGAGCAGTTCTTC. Protein: CASSFGHYNEQFF. The J gene is TRBJ2-1, the V gene TRBV18, with a weak D call TRBD1 (5 bases). This CDR3 region has 13 residues. V was shortened by 6 bases and J by 3 bases, with 9 bases between the two germline ends. Germline loops: CDR1 KGHSH, CDR2 LQKENI.

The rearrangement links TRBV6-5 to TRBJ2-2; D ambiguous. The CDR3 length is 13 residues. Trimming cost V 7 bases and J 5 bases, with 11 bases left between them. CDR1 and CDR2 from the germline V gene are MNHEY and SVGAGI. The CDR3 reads CASIGRSTGELFF. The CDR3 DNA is TGTGCCAGCATTGGCAGGAGTACCGGGGAGCTGTTTTTT.

The chain's CDR3 is CASSATRGTDTQYF. For the CDR3, the DNA is TGTGCCAGCAGCGCGACCCGGGGCACAGATACGCAGTATTTT. The J gene is TRBJ2-3, the V gene TRBV9; no clear D gene. Trimming pared 3 bases from V and 1 base from J, leaving 9 bases between. Germline assignment: CDR1 SGDLS and CDR2 YYNGEE. The CDR3 runs 14 residues. Variable domain in full (rest from reference TRBV9 and TRBJ2-3): DSGVTQTPKHLITATGQRVTLRCSPRSGDLSVYWYQQSLDQGLQFLIQYYNGEERAKGNILERFSAQQFPDLHSELNLSSLELGDSALYFCASSATRGTDTQYFGPGTRLTVL.

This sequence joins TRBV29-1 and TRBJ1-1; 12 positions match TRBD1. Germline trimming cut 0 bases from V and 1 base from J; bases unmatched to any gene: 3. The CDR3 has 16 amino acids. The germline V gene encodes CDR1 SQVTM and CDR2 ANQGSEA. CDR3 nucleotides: TGCAGCGTTGAAGATTTGGGACAGGGGGCGAACACTGAAGCTTTCTTT. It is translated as CSVEDLGQGANTEAFF.

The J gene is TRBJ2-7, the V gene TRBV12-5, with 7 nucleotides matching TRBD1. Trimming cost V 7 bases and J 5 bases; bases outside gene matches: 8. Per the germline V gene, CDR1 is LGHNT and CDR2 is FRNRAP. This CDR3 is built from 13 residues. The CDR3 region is CASVKGARHEQYF. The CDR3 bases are TGTGCTAGTGTAAAGGGGGCGCGGCACGAGCAGTACTTC.

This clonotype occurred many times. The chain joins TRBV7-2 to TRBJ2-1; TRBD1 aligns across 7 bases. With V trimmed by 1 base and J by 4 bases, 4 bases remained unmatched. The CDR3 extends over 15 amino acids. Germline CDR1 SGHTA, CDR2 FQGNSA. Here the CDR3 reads CASSLVQGSYNEQFF. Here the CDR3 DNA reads TGTGCCAGCAGCTTAGTACAGGGGTCGTACAATGAGCAGTTCTTC.

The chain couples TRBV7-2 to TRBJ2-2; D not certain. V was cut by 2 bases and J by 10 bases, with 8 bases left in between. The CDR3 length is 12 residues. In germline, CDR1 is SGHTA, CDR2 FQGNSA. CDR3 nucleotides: TGTGCCAGCAGCTTATCGGGTGTGGAGCTGTTTTTT. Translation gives CASSLSGVELFF.

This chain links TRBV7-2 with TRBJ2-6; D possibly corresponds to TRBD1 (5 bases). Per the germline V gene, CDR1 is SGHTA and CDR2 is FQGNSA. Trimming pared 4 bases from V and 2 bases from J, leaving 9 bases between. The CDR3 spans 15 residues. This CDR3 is CASSSDSPGANVLTF. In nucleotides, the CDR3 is TGTGCCAGCAGCTCCGACAGTCCTGGGGCCAACGTCCTGACTTTC.

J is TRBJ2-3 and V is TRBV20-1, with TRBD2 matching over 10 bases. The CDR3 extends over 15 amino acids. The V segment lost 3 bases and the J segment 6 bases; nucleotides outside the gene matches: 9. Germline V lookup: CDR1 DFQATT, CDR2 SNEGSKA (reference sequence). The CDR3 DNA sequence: TGCAGTGCTAGCCCTCCAGCGGGAGGGCCCGATACGCAGTATTTT. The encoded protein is CSASPPAGGPDTQYF.

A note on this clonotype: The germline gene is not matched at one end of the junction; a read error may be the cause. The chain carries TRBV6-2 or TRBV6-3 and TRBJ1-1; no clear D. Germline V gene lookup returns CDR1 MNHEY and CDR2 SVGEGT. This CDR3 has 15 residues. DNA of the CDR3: TGTGCCAGCAGTCACTCCGCGGAGGGAGGCACTGAAGCTTTCTTT. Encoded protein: CASSHSAEGGTEAFF.

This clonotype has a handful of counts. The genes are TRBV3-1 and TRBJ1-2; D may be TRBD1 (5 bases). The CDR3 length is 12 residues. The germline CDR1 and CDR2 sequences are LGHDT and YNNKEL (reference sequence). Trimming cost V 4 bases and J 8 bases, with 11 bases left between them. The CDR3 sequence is CASSPDGAGYTF. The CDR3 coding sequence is TGTGCCAGCAGCCCCGACGGGGCGGGCTACACCTTC.

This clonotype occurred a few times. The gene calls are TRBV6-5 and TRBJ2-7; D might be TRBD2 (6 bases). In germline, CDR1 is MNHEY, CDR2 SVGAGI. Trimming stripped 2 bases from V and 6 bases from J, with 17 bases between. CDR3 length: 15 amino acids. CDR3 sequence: CASSYEVFGGTEQYF. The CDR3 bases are TGTGCCAGCAGTTACGAGGTTTTCGGAGGGACCGAGCAGTACTTC.

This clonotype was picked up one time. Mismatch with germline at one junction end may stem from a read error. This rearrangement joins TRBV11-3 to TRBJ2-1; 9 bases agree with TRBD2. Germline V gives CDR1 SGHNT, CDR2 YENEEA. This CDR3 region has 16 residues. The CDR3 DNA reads TGTGCCAGCAGCTTAGGGGGCGGGGGGGCCGACAATGAGCGGTTCTTC. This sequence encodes CASSLGGGGADNERFF.

The DNA of the CDR3 is TGTGCCAGCAGGCCGCGGCGGTACCCCCAAGAGACCCAGTACTTC. As protein: CASRPRRYPQETQYF. The J gene is TRBJ2-5, the V gene TRBV7-8, with no clear D. Germline CDR1 reads SGHVS; CDR2 reads FQNEAQ. The CDR3 sequence is 15 residues long. Trimming took 6 bases from V and 1 from J, leaving 15 bases between them.